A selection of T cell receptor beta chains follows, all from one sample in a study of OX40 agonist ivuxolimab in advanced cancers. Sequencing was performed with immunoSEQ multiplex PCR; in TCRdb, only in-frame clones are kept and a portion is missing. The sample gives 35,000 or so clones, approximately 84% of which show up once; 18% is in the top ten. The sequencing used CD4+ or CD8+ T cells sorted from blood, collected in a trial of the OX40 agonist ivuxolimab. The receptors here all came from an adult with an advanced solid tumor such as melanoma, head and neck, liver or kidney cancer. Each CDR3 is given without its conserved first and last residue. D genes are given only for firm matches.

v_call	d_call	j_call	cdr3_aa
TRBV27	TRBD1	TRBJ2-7	ATKTGHEQY
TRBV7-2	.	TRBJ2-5	ASSLDTGWETQY
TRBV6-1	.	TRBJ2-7	ASSEGRLPSTHEQY
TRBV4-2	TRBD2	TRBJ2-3	ASSQAGGAGKDTQY
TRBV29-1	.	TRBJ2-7	SVEGGTEAYEQY
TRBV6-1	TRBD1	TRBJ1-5	ASMGTGVFNQPQH
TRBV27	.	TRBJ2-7	ASSLGGPSMNEQY
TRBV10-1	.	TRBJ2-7	ASSESGGSSVISYEQY
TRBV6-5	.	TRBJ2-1	ASSLQGGSNEQF
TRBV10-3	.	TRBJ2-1	AISEPYPLINEQF
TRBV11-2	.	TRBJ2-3	ASSFRGRAGTDTQY
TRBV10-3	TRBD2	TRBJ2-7	AISGTTVYEQY
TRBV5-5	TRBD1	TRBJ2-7	ASSFLPFGQKGAEQY
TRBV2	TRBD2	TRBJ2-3	ASSARGADTQY